The next 24 T cell receptor beta chains were all read from a single sample in a study of PD-L1 blockade in urothelial cancer. Specified time point: pretreatment peripheral blood. TCRdb keeps only in-frame clones here, not all; method: immunoSEQ multiplex PCR. The sample has some 43,000 clones, around 84% seen once. Sample: PBMCs, taken around atezolizumab (anti-PD-L1) treatment. The receptors derive from a man aged 60-69 years with urothelial cancer.

This clone was observed a few times. The V gene is TRBV5-1, the J gene TRBJ2-1, with 10 bases identical to TRBD2. This CDR3 contains 17 residues. Germline CDR1 SGHRS, CDR2 YFSETQ. Losses at the gene ends were 6 bases for V and 0 bases for J; bases not matched to a gene: 9. CDR3 amino acids: CASIPSGGLSSYNEQFF. DNA for the CDR3: TGCGCCAGCATACCTAGCGGGGGTCTCAGCTCCTACAATGAGCAGTTCTTC.

The V call is TRBV15, the J call TRBJ1-2; D not certain. Germline assignment: CDR1 LNHNV and CDR2 YYDKDF (reference sequence). V lost 5 bases to trimming and J lost 6 bases, with 16 bases between them. This CDR3 has 14 residues. The DNA for the CDR3 is TGTGCCACCAGCGAGAGATCCTTGATAAATGGCTACACCTTC. This sequence encodes CATSERSLINGYTF.

The chain joins TRBV15 to TRBJ1-3; a possible D gene is TRBD1 (5 bases). V gave up 2 bases and J gave up 8 bases, with 16 bases separating them. The CDR3 is 15 amino acids. CDR1 is LNHNV, CDR2 YYDKDF, per germline (reference sequence). CDR3 in amino acids: CATSRPPGGEDTIYF. In nucleotides, the CDR3 is TGTGCCACCAGCAGACCCCCAGGAGGGGAGGACACCATATATTTT.

This chain connects TRBV2 to TRBJ2-5; 12 bases line up with TRBD2. This CDR3 is built from 13 residues. Germline CDR1 reads SNHLY; CDR2 reads FYNNEI. J lost 5 bases, V lost 6 bases, and 1 base had no gene match. Here the CDR3 reads CASRGLAGETQYF. CDR3 coding DNA: TGTGCCAGCAGGGGACTAGCGGGCGAGACCCAGTACTTC. The full variable domain, rest sourced from reference TRBV2 and TRBJ2-5, is EPEVTQTPSHQVTQMGQEVILRCVPISNHLYFYWYRQILGQKVEFLVSFYNNEISEKSEIFDDQFSVERPDGSNFTLKIRSTKLEDSAMYFCASRGLAGETQYFGPGTRLLVL.

The J gene is TRBJ1-6, the V gene TRBV7-9, with 8 bases fitting TRBD1. CDR1 is SEHNR, CDR2 FQNEAQ, per germline (reference sequence). This CDR3 has 13 amino acids. The V and J ends lost 8 bases and 10 bases, in that order; junction bases with no gene match: 7. CDR3 DNA sequence: TGTGCCAGCGAGGACAGGGCATCATCACCCCTCCACTTT. Translating gives CASEDRASSPLHF.

V usage is TRBV19 and J usage is TRBJ2-3, with TRBD1 as a possible D gene (6 bases). Trimming removed 5 bases from V and 6 bases from J, with 15 bases in between. The CDR3 loop spans 14 amino acids. CDR1 is LNHDA and CDR2 is SQIVND in the germline V gene (reference sequence). CDR3 region: CASSSSVGADTQYF. The CDR3 DNA sequence: TGTGCCAGTAGTTCCTCGGTGGGGGCGGATACGCAGTATTTT.

The chain combines TRBV11-3 with TRBJ1-1; D is undetermined. CDR3 length equals 18 residues. Between the trimmed V and J ends, which lost 1 base and 4 bases, there was a span of 22 bases. Germline V gene sequence: CDR1 SGHNT, CDR2 YENEEA. The CDR3 spells CASSLGVAAGLKFTEAFF. The CDR3 bases are TGTGCCAGCAGCTTAGGGGTCGCTGCCGGACTTAAGTTCACTGAAGCTTTCTTT.

The sample holds a few counts of this clone. This sequence joins TRBV11-1 and TRBJ1-4; the match to TRBD1 covers 7 bases. The V gene's germline CDR1 is SGHAT and CDR2 FQDESV (reference sequence). J lost 5 bases, V lost 2 bases, and 8 bases had no gene match. The CDR3 extends over 16 amino acids. The CDR3: CASSLQSDRNNEKLFF. The CDR3 nucleotides read TGTGCCAGCAGCTTACAATCGGACAGGAACAATGAAAAACTGTTTTTT.

V is TRBV27 and J is TRBJ2-1; 16 bases are shared with TRBD2. Trimming removed 7 bases from V and 7 bases from J; junction bases left unmatched: 10. The V gene's germline CDR1 is MNHEY and CDR2 SMNVEV (reference sequence). The CDR3 sequence is 17 residues long. The CDR3 sequence is CASNTGTSGRARNEQFF. The CDR3 DNA sequence: TGTGCCAGCAATACCGGGACTAGCGGGAGGGCGAGGAATGAGCAGTTCTTC.

The chain has TRBV11-3 and TRBJ2-7; D ambiguous. The CDR3 loop spans 14 amino acids. Trimming cost V 5 bases and J 0 bases, with 11 bases left between them. CDR1 is SGHNT and CDR2 is YENEEA in the germline V gene. This CDR3 is CASSPSAVSYEQYF. CDR3 in DNA: TGTGCCAGCAGCCCCTCGGCGGTCTCCTACGAGCAGTACTTC.

This rearrangement joins TRBV11-3 to TRBJ2-7, with 10 nucleotides matching TRBD1. CDR1 and CDR2 (germline): SGHNT, YENEEA. The CDR3 extends over 15 amino acids. After removal of 2 bases from V and 5 bases from J, the junction contained 6 bases not matched to a gene. In nucleotides, the CDR3 is TGTGCCAGCAGCTTACCAAGGACAGGGGGTCACGAGCAGTACTTC. This codes for CASSLPRTGGHEQYF.

J is TRBJ1-4 and V is TRBV7-2, with D possibly matching TRBD1 (5 bases). V was trimmed by 6 bases and J by 3 bases, leaving 14 bases between them. This CDR3 comprises 15 residues. CDR1 is SGHTA and CDR2 is FQGNSA in the germline V gene. The CDR3 bases are TGTGCCAGCAGTTCTACGGGGGGAGCTAATGAAAAACTGTTTTTT. Translation gives CASSSTGGANEKLFF. Based on the CDR3 plus reference TRBV7-2 and TRBJ1-4, the full variable domain is GAGVSQSPSNKVTEKGKDVELRCDPISGHTALYWYRQSLGQGLEFLIYFQGNSAPDKSGLPSDRFSAERTGGSVSTLTIQRTQQEDSAVYLCASSSTGGANEKLFFGSGTQLSVL.

The chain carries TRBV28 and TRBJ1-2; 9 positions agree with TRBD1. V shed 6 bases, J shed 2 bases, and the junction held 7 bases outside the gene matches. This CDR3 comprises 15 residues. Germline V CDR1 and CDR2: MDHEN, SYDVKM. CDR3 coding DNA: TGTGCCAGCAGGCAGGACAGGGGCGACAACTATGGCTACACCTTC. It translates to CASRQDRGDNYGYTF.

V gene TRBV29-1 combines with J gene TRBJ2-7; D may be TRBD1 (5 bases). The CDR3 is 14 amino acids. CDR1 and CDR2 (germline): SQVTM, ANQGSEA. Trimming left V 4 bases short and J 1 base short, with 14 bases between. The CDR3 sequence is CSVASQGGSYEQYF. CDR3 DNA sequence: TGCAGCGTTGCTAGTCAGGGTGGATCCTACGAGCAGTACTTC.

The genes are TRBV28 and TRBJ2-7, with TRBD1 matching over 9 bases. Germline trimming cut 6 bases from V and 4 bases from J; bases unmatched to any gene: 16. Per germline, CDR1 MDHEN and CDR2 SYDVKM. The CDR3 extends over 17 amino acids. The CDR3 region is CASRVVSPGQGRYEQYF. For the CDR3, the DNA is TGTGCCAGCAGGGTGGTTTCGCCGGGACAGGGTAGATACGAGCAGTACTTC.

V is TRBV5-1 and J is TRBJ1-2; 8 bases are shared with TRBD1. V gave up 4 bases and J gave up 0 bases; unmatched junction bases: 2. The V gene's germline CDR1 is SGHRS and CDR2 YFSETQ. The CDR3 covers 14 residues. Here the CDR3 reads CASSRDRSNYGYTF. The CDR3 DNA follows: TGCGCCAGCAGCCGGGACAGGTCTAACTATGGCTACACCTTC.

This rearrangement joins TRBV4-1 to TRBJ1-1, with D perhaps TRBD1 (6 bases). V lost 4 bases and J lost 2, with 11 bases in between. The CDR3 is 14 amino acids. Germline CDR1 reads MGHRA; CDR2 reads YSYEKL. CDR3 nucleotides: TGCGCCAGCAGCCCGGAACAGGGAAACACTGAAGCTTTCTTT. It codes for CASSPEQGNTEAFF.

The chain is built from TRBV9 and TRBJ2-5; D might be TRBD2 (6 bases). V was shortened by 3 bases and J by 5 bases, with 17 bases between the two germline ends. This CDR3 has 15 residues. Germline values: CDR1 SGDLS, CDR2 YYNGEE. The CDR3 protein is CASSALATLGETQYF. Written as DNA, the CDR3 is TGTGCCAGCAGCGCCCTAGCGACACTAGGGGAGACCCAGTACTTC. Full variable domain (missing parts from reference TRBV9 and TRBJ2-5): DSGVTQTPKHLITATGQRVTLRCSPRSGDLSVYWYQQSLDQGLQFLIQYYNGEERAKGNILERFSAQQFPDLHSELNLSSLELGDSALYFCASSALATLGETQYFGPGTRLLVL.

The rearrangement uses TRBV25-1 and TRBJ2-2, with TRBD1 matching 7 bases. The germline V gene has CDR1 MGHDK and CDR2 SYGVNS. The CDR3 is made up of 15 amino acids. After removal of 5 bases from V and 5 bases from J, the junction contained 8 bases not matched to a gene. The CDR3 bases are TGTGCCAGCAGTCCTCCCAGGGGGTGGACCGGGGAGCTGTTTTTT. This sequence encodes CASSPPRGWTGELFF.

J is TRBJ2-3 and V is TRBV6-5; 8 bases align to TRBD1. This CDR3 comprises 15 residues. Losses at the gene ends were 6 bases for V and 4 bases for J; bases not matched to a gene: 9. The germline CDR1 and CDR2 sequences are MNHEY and SVGAGI. The CDR3 DNA reads as TGTGCCAGCAGAGATGGACAGGGAGGTGCAGATACGCAGTATTTT. Protein: CASRDGQGGADTQYF.

CDR3 sequence (DNA): TGTGCCTGGAGTGTAATCCTAGCGGGAGTGGGTGAGCAGTTCTTC. This encodes CAWSVILAGVGEQFF. The chain carries TRBV30 and TRBJ2-1, with TRBD2 matching over 10 bases. V shed 0 bases, J shed 9 bases, and the junction held 8 bases outside the gene matches. The CDR3 is 15 residues long. The germline V gene has CDR1 GTSNPN and CDR2 SVGIG (reference sequence).

The sample holds one count of this clone. The J gene is TRBJ2-3, the V gene TRBV9; D is unclear. This CDR3 has 13 residues. CDR1 and CDR2 from the germline V gene are SGDLS and YYNGEE. Trimming cost V 0 bases and J 3 bases, with 5 bases left between them. This CDR3 is CASSVDQTDTQYF. CDR3 bases: TGTGCCAGCAGCGTAGACCAGACAGATACGCAGTATTTT. Full variable domain (rest looked up from reference TRBV9 and TRBJ2-3): DSGVTQTPKHLITATGQRVTLRCSPRSGDLSVYWYQQSLDQGLQFLIQYYNGEERAKGNILERFSAQQFPDLHSELNLSSLELGDSALYFCASSVDQTDTQYFGPGTRLTVL.

The gene calls are TRBV28 and TRBJ1-2; 11 bases are a match to TRBD1. After removal of 6 bases from V and 8 bases from J, the junction contained 8 bases not matched to a gene. CDR3 length: 14 amino acids. CDR1 MDHEN and CDR2 SYDVKM come from the germline V gene. CDR3 nucleotides: TGTGCCAGCAGCCTCGGACAGGGGGCGGGAGGCTACACCTTC. It codes for CASSLGQGAGGYTF.

CDR3 DNA: TGTGCCAGCAGCGGCGGTTTTGGAAGAGAAGATACGCAGTATTTT. Its protein is CASSGGFGREDTQYF. J is TRBJ2-3 and V is TRBV11-3; D remains unclear. V lost 5 bases and J lost 5, with 17 bases in between. CDR3 length equals 15 residues. Germline CDR1 is SGHNT and CDR2 is YENEEA.